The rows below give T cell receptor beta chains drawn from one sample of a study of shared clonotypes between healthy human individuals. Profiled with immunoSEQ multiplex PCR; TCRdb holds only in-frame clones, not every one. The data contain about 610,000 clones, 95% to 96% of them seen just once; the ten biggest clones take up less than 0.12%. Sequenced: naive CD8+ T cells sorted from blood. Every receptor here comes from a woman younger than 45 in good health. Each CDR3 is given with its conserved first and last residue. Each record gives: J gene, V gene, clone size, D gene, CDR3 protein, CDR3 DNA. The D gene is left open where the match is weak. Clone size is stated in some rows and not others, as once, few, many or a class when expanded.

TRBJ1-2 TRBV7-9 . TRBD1 CASSAGQGANYGYTF TGTGCCAGCAGCGCCGGACAGGGGGCAAACTATGGCTACACCTTC
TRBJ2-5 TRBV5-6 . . CASSLWESQETQYF TGTGCCAGCAGCTTGTGGGAGAGCCAAGAGACCCAGTACTTC
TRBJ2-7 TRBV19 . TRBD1 CASSGRQGMEQYF TGTGCCAGTAGTGGACGACAGGGAATGGAGCAGTACTTC
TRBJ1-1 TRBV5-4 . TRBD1 CASSWGQLNTEAFF TGTGCCAGCAGCTGGGGACAGTTGAACACTGAAGCTTTCTTT
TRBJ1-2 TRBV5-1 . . CASSSLTENYGYTF TGCGCCAGCAGCTCCCTGACGGAGAACTATGGCTACACCTTC
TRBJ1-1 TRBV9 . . CASSPELAIGDTEAFF TGTGCCAGCAGCCCCGAACTGGCGATCGGGGACACTGAAGCTTTCTTT
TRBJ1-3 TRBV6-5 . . CASSLGEGNTIYF TGTGCCAGCAGTTTGGGGGAAGGAAACACCATATATTTT
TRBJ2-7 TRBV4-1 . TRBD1 CASSQDRGTGGRGQYF TGCGCCAGCAGCCAAGATAGGGGGACAGGGGGTCGTGGGCAGTACTTC
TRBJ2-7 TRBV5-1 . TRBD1 CASSSPGQGSEQYF TGCGCCAGCAGCTCCCCGGGACAGGGAAGCGAGCAGTACTTC
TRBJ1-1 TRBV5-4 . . CASSFRINTEAFF TGTGCCAGCAGCTTTCGCATTAACACTGAAGCTTTCTTT
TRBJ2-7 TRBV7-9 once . CASSLVGYEQYF TGTGCCAGCAGCTTAGTGGGCTACGAGCAGTACTTC
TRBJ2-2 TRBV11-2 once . CASSLTGVREGRAGELFF TGTGCCAGCAGTTTGACAGGGGTCCGGGAGGGCCGGGCCGGGGAGCTGTTTTTT
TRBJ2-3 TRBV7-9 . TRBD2 CASSLALADTDTQYF TGTGCCAGCAGCTTAGCTCTAGCGGACACAGATACGCAGTATTTT
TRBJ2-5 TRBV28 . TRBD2 CASSLVLAGGQETQYF TGTGCCAGCAGTTTAGTGCTAGCGGGAGGTCAAGAGACCCAGTACTTC
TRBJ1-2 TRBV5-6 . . CASSLSDIMVYTF TGTGCCAGCAGCTTGTCTGACATAATGGTCTACACCTTC
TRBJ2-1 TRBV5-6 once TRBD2 CASSLASGRTYEQFF TGTGCCAGCAGCTTGGCTAGCGGGAGGACGTATGAGCAGTTCTTC
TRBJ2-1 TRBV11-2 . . CASSPWTMGSYNEQFF TGTGCCAGCAGCCCCTGGACTATGGGCTCCTACAATGAGCAGTTCTTC
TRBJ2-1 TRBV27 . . CASSSLGDEQFF TGTGCCAGCAGTTCACTAGGCGATGAGCAGTTCTTC
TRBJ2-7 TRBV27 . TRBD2 CASSPFSGGSSYEQYF TGTGCCAGCAGTCCCTTCAGCGGGGGTTCATCCTACGAGCAGTACTTC
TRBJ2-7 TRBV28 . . CASSPGAYEQYF TGTGCCAGCAGTCCCGGTGCCTACGAGCAGTACTTC
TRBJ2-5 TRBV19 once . CASSSRRGRETQYF TGTGCCAGTAGTTCCCGACGGGGGAGGGAGACCCAGTACTTC
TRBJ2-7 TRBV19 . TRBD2 CASSNSLAGGLYEQYF TGTGCCAGTAGTAATAGCCTAGCGGGAGGTCTCTACGAGCAGTACTTC
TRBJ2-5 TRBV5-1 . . CASSLEDSGQETQYF TGCGCCAGCAGCTTGGAGGATAGCGGACAAGAGACCCAGTACTTC
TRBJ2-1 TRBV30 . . CAWRVMNEQFF TGTGCCTGGAGGGTTATGAATGAGCAGTTCTTC
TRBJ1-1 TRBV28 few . CASSTTGTEAFF TGTGCCAGCAGTACGACAGGCACTGAAGCTTTCTTT
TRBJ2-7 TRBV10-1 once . CASSESIGSYEQYF TGCGCCAGCAGTGAGTCGATAGGCTCCTACGAGCAGTACTTC
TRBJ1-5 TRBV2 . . CASSEMGNSNQPQHF TGTGCCAGCAGCGAAATGGGGAATAGCAATCAGCCCCAGCATTTT
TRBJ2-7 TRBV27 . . CASSFAGFRDSYEQYF TGTGCCAGCAGTTTTGCTGGATTCAGGGACTCCTACGAGCAGTACTTC
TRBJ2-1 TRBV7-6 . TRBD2 CASSLLAGGPNEQFF TGTGCCAGCAGCTTACTAGCGGGAGGGCCAAATGAGCAGTTCTTC
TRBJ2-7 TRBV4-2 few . CASSQFTGTYEQYF TGTGCCAGCAGCCAATTCACGGGTACCTACGAGCAGTACTTC
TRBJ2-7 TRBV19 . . CASSIGQGLVLNEQYF TGTGCCAGTAGTATTGGGCAGGGGTTGGTCCTAAACGAGCAGTACTTC
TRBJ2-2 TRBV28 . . CASSSRGPNTGELFF TGTGCCAGCAGCTCACGTGGTCCGAACACCGGGGAGCTGTTTTTT